This T cell receptor (beta chain) was captured by sequencing in a study of Graves' ophthalmopathy and Graves' hyperthyroidism. Amplification targeted the TCR beta CDR3 regions, with RNA transcripts as the source material. The first round was an RT-PCR with HTBI primers, and the second round was a multiplex PCR. TCRdb analysed the multiplex PCR reads with MiXCR anew, one entry per CDR3 protein. Of fewer than 600,000 distinct CDR3 sequences in the sample, approximately 15% were seen once. Pregnant or lactating patients and those with other autoimmune diseases or uncontrolled infections were excluded. Diagnosis was based on clinical symptoms, serum thyroxine, TRAb, thyroid ultrasound and orbital computed tomography. V was cut by 1 base and J by 2 bases, with 12 bases left in between. The V gene's germline CDR1 is DFQATT and CDR2 SNEGSKA (reference sequence). CDR3 length: 14 amino acids. The table lists this clonotype with many counts.

The material sequenced was blood. The rearrangement joins TRBV20-1 to TRBJ2-7; D remains unclear. The TCR was taken from a woman in her 30s with Graves' ophthalmopathy. CDR3 bases: TGCAGTGCTAGAGGTACCGCTCTAACCTACGAGCAGTACTTC. Translating gives CSARGTALTYEQYF.